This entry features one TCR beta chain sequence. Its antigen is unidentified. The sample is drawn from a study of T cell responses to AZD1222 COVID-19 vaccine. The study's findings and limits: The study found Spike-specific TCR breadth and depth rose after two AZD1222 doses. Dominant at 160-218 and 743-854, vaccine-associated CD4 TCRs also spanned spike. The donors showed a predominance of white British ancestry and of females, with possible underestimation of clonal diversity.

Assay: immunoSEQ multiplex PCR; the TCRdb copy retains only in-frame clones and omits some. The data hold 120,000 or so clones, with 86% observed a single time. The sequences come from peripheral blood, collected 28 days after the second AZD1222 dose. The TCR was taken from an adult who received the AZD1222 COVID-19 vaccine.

Here the CDR3 reads CASSLVTMAGANVLTF. The CDR3 DNA reads as TGTGCCAGCAGCTTAGTGACAATGGCTGGGGCCAACGTCCTGACTTTC. The gene calls are TRBV7-2 and TRBJ2-6, with D unresolved. The germline V gene has CDR1 SGHTA and CDR2 FQGNSA. The CDR3 spans 16 residues. V was shortened by 1 base and J by 2 bases, with 9 bases between the two germline ends.